This T cell receptor beta chain was found in a study of blood T cells in healthy people across ages. Primers used in a second PCR of about 7 to 12 cycles were a sample-barcoded 5' primer and a J-beta primer mix. TCRdb redid the calling of the 5' RACE reads with MiXCR, one entry per CDR3 protein. The data contain about 780,000 distinct CDR3 sequences, roughly 46% of them singletons. V lost 6 bases, J lost 0 bases, and 12 bases lay in between. The CDR3 length is 14 residues. Germline V gene lookup returns CDR1 SGHTA and CDR2 FQGNSA. This clonotype was picked up a small number of times. This receptor was taken from a man of 80 years or more in good health. Input material: blood. V gene TRBV7-2 combines with J gene TRBJ2-7; D possibly matches TRBD1 or TRBD2 (5 bases each). The CDR3 region is CASSLGPLSYEQYF. As DNA, the CDR3 is TGTGCCAGCAGTTTGGGACCCCTCTCCTACGAGCAGTACTTC.